This T cell receptor beta chain appears in the sequencing data of a study of cytomegalovirus exposure and HLA in healthy donors. Overall study context: Unique TCRs numbering some 93 million, obtained from HLA-typed donors, made up an early data release.

Study findings and constraints: It was reported in a later analysis that an Asian-associated ancestry cluster showed fewer N-insertions than the approximately 670-donor mean. It was 164 TCR beta chains that were listed as cytomegalovirus-associated. The authors later found most CMV-associated TCR beta chains appeared HLA-restricted.

60 Vbeta and 13 Jbeta primers were used in PCR. Repertoires were generated with immunoSEQ multiplex PCR, while TCRdb's copy carries only in-frame clones and drops some. The data contain roughly 200,000 clones, roughly 78% of them singletons. Points on this clone: Its target is unknown.

CDR1 is MDHEN and CDR2 is SYDVKM in the germline V gene. Trimming took 5 bases from V and 8 from J, leaving 13 bases between them. The CDR3 has 14 amino acids. J is TRBJ1-6 and V is TRBV28, with D maybe TRBD1 (5 bases). Sequencing input: PBMCs. The sequence derives from a boy aged 10-17 years in good health and CMV-seronegative. CDR3 bases: TGTGCCAGCAGTAGATCTCGGGGGGATTCACCCCTCCACTTT. The encoded protein is CASSRSRGDSPLHF.